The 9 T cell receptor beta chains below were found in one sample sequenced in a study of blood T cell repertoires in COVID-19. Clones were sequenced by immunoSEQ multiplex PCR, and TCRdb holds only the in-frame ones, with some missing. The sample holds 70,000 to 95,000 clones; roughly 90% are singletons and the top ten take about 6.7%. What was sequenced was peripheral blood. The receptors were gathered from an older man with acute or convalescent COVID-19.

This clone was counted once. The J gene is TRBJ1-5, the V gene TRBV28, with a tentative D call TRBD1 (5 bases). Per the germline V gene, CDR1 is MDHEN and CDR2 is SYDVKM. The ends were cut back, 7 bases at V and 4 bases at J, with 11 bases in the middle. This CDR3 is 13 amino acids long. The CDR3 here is CASIGAQNQPQHF. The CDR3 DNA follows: TGTGCCAGCATTGGGGCCCAGAATCAGCCCCAGCATTTT.

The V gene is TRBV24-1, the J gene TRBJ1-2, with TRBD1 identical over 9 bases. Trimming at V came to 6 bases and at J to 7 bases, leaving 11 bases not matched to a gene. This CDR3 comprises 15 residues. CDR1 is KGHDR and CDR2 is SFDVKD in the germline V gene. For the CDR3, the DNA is TGTGCCACCAGTTCTCCTCCGGGACAGGGAACTGGCTACACCTTC. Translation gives CATSSPPGQGTGYTF.

CDR3 nucleotides: TGTGCCAGCAGTCTTGCGGGAGGAGGCACAGATACGCAGTATTTT. Its translation is CASSLAGGGTDTQYF. The rearrangement uses TRBV6-2 or TRBV6-3 and TRBJ2-3; 8 bases are a match to TRBD2. Germline V gives CDR1 MNHEY, CDR2 SVGEGT. CDR3 length: 15 residues. The V and J ends lost 5 bases and 1 base, in that order; junction bases with no gene match: 5.

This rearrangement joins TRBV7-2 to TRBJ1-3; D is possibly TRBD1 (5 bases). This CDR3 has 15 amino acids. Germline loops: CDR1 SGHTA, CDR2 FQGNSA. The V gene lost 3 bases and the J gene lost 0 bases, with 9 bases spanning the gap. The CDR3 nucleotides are TGTGCCAGCAGCTTGTCAGGGAACTCTGGAAACACCATATATTTT. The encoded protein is CASSLSGNSGNTIYF.

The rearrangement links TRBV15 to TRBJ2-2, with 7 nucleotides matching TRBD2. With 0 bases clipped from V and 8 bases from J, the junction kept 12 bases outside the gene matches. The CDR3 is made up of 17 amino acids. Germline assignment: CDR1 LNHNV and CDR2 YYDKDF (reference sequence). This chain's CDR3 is CATSRDPGGYLSGELFF. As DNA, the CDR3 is TGTGCCACCAGCAGAGATCCGGGGGGTTACCTTTCAGGGGAGCTGTTTTTT.

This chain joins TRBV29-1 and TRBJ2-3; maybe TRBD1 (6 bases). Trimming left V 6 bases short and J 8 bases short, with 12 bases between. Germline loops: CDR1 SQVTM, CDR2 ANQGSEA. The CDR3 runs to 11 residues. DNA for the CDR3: TGCAGCGTGGAAACAGGGACTACGCAGTATTTT. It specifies CSVETGTTQYF.

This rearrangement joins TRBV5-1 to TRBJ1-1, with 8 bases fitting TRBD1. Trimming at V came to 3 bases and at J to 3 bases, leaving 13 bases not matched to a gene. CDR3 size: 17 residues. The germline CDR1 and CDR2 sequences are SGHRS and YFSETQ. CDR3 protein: CASSYQGAREIDTEAFF. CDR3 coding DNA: TGCGCCAGCAGCTATCAGGGGGCGAGGGAGATCGACACTGAAGCTTTCTTT.

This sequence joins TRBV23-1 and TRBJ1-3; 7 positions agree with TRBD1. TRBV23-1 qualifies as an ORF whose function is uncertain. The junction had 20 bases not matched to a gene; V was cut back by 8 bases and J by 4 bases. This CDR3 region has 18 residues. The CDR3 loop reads CASSNCPGQARLGNTIYF. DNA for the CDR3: TGCGCCAGCTCAAACTGCCCCGGACAGGCCAGATTGGGAAACACCATATATTTT.

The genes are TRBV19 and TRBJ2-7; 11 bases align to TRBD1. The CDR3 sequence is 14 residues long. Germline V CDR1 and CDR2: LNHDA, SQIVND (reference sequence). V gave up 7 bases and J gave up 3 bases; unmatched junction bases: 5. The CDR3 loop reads CASTPGTGGYEQYF. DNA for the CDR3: TGTGCCAGTACCCCCGGGACAGGGGGCTACGAGCAGTACTTC.